Sequencing of this T cell receptor beta chain was carried out in a study of T-cell reconstitution after alpha-beta-depleted transplantation in children. Overall study findings and caveats: Some patients' high day-60 TCRbeta diversity was traced to surviving recipient T cells and thymic progenitors. Approximately two months post-transplant, alpha-beta T cells reportedly originated from several hundred expanded graft clones.

As to this clonotype: Its antigen is unidentified.

This CDR3 is built from 12 residues. V lost 1 base to trimming and J lost 3 bases, with 5 bases between them. Germline V gene lookup returns CDR1 SGHKS and CDR2 YYEKEE (reference sequence). The TCRbeta library was prepared with unique molecular identifiers. MiXCR was run by TCRdb on the PCR reads, yielding one entry per CDR3 protein. The sample lists about 460,000 distinct CDR3 sequences, over 9.5% occurring once. Sequencing used PBMCs, obtained before TCRalphabeta/CD19-depleted stem cell transplant. The sequence derives from a child aged 2 to 10 with inherited bone marrow failure, due to receive a stem cell transplant. The chain employs TRBV5-5 and TRBJ2-7; D uncertain. DNA for the CDR3: TGTGCCAGCAGCTTGTCGGACTACGAGCAGTACTTC. This translates into CASSLSDYEQYF.